This T cell receptor beta chain comes out of a study of blood T cell repertoires in COVID-19. Across the whole study: The United States, Italy and Spain were the sources of the acute and convalescent COVID-19 samples. T cells, B-cell-depleted T cells, or PBMCs provided the cDNA or gDNA that served as material.

Recruited during active infection, patients (from Seattle) were subsequently followed longitudinally. As processed by the authors: Estimated nucleated cell counts came from reference gene primer amplification. Here immunoSEQ multiplex PCR was the method, and the copy in TCRdb shows in-frame clones only, minus some. V and J calls and clone size are given by that table; D and trimming were obtained from the DNA. Of roughly 180,000 clones detected, roughly 94% appear once; the ten largest clones hold around 0.8%. This TCR was recovered from a man in his thirties or forties with COVID-19, enrolled during active disease. Sequenced: peripheral blood.

This CDR3 is CASSEARYWTDNEKLFF. CDR3 DNA sequence: TGTGCCAGCAGTGAAGCACGTTATTGGACAGATAATGAAAAACTGTTTTTT. This rearrangement joins TRBV6-1 to TRBJ1-4, with D tentatively TRBD1 (6 bases). Trimming pared 0 bases from V and 4 bases from J, leaving 15 bases between. Germline loops: CDR1 MNHNS, CDR2 SASEGT. The CDR3 consists of 17 residues.